These T cell receptor beta chains were read from a single sample in a study of CD8 T cells in Susac syndrome. TCRdb reanalysed the immunoSEQ multiplex PCR reads using MiXCR and keeps one entry per CDR3 protein. In the table there are 150,000 to 200,000 distinct CDR3 sequences, just under 95% of which are singletons. Material: CD4+ T cells from PBMCs. Source of these receptors: a human donor in good health. The CDR3 runs from the conserved cysteine through the conserved F or W. D genes are given only for firm matches. Clone size is not always given. Where it is, it says once, few, many or a class for expanded clones.

j_gene,d_gene,abundance,v_gene,CDR3nt,CDR3aa
TRBJ2-5,.,.,TRBV20-1,TGCAGTGCTAAGGGGCGAGAAGAGACCCAGTACTTC,CSAKGREETQYF
TRBJ1-2,.,.,TRBV7-8,TGTGCCAGCAGCTTAGAGGGGGGGAACTATGGCTACACCTTC,CASSLEGGNYGYTF
TRBJ2-1,TRBD1,.,TRBV5-1,TGCGCCAGCACCACGGACAGGACATACAATGAGCAGTTCTTC,CASTTDRTYNEQFF
TRBJ2-7,TRBD1,.,TRBV29-1,TGCAGCGTCTATCCGGGACAGGCCCCTACGAAGCAGTACTTC,CSVYPGQAPTKQYF
TRBJ2-1,.,few,TRBV6-2/TRBV6-3,TGTGCCAGCAGTTCATCCATGAGGCTTGAGCTGGCTCGGGTGGAGCAGTTCTTC,CASSSSMRLELARVEQFF
TRBJ1-1,.,.,TRBV29-1,TGCAGCGTCCGACAGACCTCCACTGAAGCTTTCTTT,CSVRQTSTEAFF
TRBJ1-1,.,.,TRBV29-1,TGCAGCGTTGTTTGGGGCTCCGACACTGAAGCTTTCTTT,CSVVWGSDTEAFF
TRBJ2-1,.,.,TRBV12-3/TRBV12-4,TGTGCCACCTCTTTAGGTGACAGGCCAAACAATGAGCAGTTCTTC,CATSLGDRPNNEQFF
TRBJ1-2,TRBD1,.,TRBV30,TGTGCCTGGAGTGTGGGGACAGGGGGCAAGTATGGCTACACCTTC,CAWSVGTGGKYGYTF
TRBJ2-3,TRBD1,.,TRBV20-1,TGCAGTGCTAGCCTTGGACAGGGGGGAGATACGCAGTATTTT,CSASLGQGGDTQYF
TRBJ1-1,.,.,TRBV5-1,TGCGCCAGCAAGCCCCTCCCAGTAATGAACACTGAAGCTTTCTTT,CASKPLPVMNTEAFF
TRBJ2-1,TRBD2,.,TRBV5-1,TGCGCCAGCGGCCTACTAGCGGGGCGCGACAATGAGCAGTTCTTC,CASGLLAGRDNEQFF
TRBJ2-1,TRBD1,.,TRBV27,TGTGCCAGCAGTTTAGGACAGGGAGGCAACTACAATGAGCAGTTCTTC,CASSLGQGGNYNEQFF
TRBJ1-2,.,.,TRBV5-6,TGTGCCACCAACCGAAGGGGCAGGTATGGCTACACCTTC,CATNRRGRYGYTF
TRBJ2-7,.,.,TRBV30,TGTGCCTGGAGTGGTGGGGGGTACGAGCAGTACTTC,CAWSGGGYEQYF
TRBJ2-2,.,.,TRBV2,TGTGCCAGCAGTGATGAAACGAACACCGGGGAGCTGTTTTTT,CASSDETNTGELFF
TRBJ2-5,.,.,TRBV3-1,TGTGCCAGCAGCCTCGGAAAAGATGTCCTGCAAGAGACCCAGTACTTC,CASSLGKDVLQETQYF
TRBJ2-5,.,.,TRBV20-1,TGCAGTGCTACCTGGCGAGGGGGGGAGACCCAGTACTTC,CSATWRGGETQYF
TRBJ2-7,.,.,TRBV6-2/TRBV6-3,TGTGCCAGCAGTTACGGATTATCGAGGTCCTACGAGCAGTACTTC,CASSYGLSRSYEQYF
TRBJ1-1,TRBD1,few,TRBV12-3/TRBV12-4,TGTGCCAGCAGTTTGGACAGGGTCACTGAAGCTTTCTTT,CASSLDRVTEAFF
TRBJ1-1,.,.,TRBV12-3/TRBV12-4,TGTGCCAGCAGTTTTAGGGGGAGTGACACTGAAGCTTTCTTT,CASSFRGSDTEAFF
TRBJ2-6,.,.,TRBV30,TGTGCCTGGAGCAGACTTGCGGGTGGGGCCAACGTCCTGACTTTC,CAWSRLAGGANVLTF
TRBJ2-4,.,.,TRBV18,TGTGCCAGCTCACCGGGTCAGATGGGCAAAAACATTCAGTACTTC,CASSPGQMGKNIQYF
TRBJ2-7,TRBD2,.,TRBV20-1,TGCAGCGGACTTAGCGGGGTGCAGGACGAGCAGTACTTC,CSGLSGVQDEQYF
TRBJ2-5,.,.,TRBV3-1,TGTGCCAGCAGCCAAGACGGTATCGGGGGTGATGAGACCCAGTACTTC,CASSQDGIGGDETQYF
TRBJ1-3,.,.,TRBV30,TGTGCCTGGAGTGAGTGGGGACTCGGAAACACCATATATTTT,CAWSEWGLGNTIYF
TRBJ1-5,.,.,TRBV12-3/TRBV12-4,TGTGCCAGCAGTTTAGATGATAGCAATCAGCCCCAGCATTTT,CASSLDDSNQPQHF
TRBJ2-1,.,.,TRBV7-9,TGTGCCAGCAGCTTAAACGGAGTTAGTGAGCAGTTCTTC,CASSLNGVSEQFF
TRBJ2-7,TRBD1,once,TRBV18,TGTGCCAGCTCACCCCAAAAGGGGGCTGTTTACGAGCAGTACTTC,CASSPQKGAVYEQYF
TRBJ1-1,.,.,TRBV3-1,TGTGCCAGCAGCCTCCAGGGTTTTGGCACTGAAGCTTTCTTT,CASSLQGFGTEAFF
TRBJ2-6,TRBD2,.,TRBV7-3,TGTGCCAGCAGCCCGACTAGCGGGGGCTCTGGGGCCAACGTCCTGACTTTC,CASSPTSGGSGANVLTF
TRBJ2-1,TRBD2,.,TRBV7-9,TGTGCCTCGACCGTAGCGGGGGGGTTTGAGCAGTTCTTC,CASTVAGGFEQFF
TRBJ1-2,TRBD1,.,TRBV4-3,TGCGCCAGCAGCCAAGATAAAAAGACAGGGGGCCTTGGCTACACCTTC,CASSQDKKTGGLGYTF
TRBJ1-6,.,.,TRBV6-2/TRBV6-3,TGTGCCAGCAGGACGACCACTCCTTATAATTCACCCCTCCACTTT,CASRTTTPYNSPLHF
TRBJ1-5,.,.,TRBV30,TGTGCCTGGAGTGAGGACACTTATCAGCCCCAGCATTTT,CAWSEDTYQPQHF
TRBJ2-2,.,.,TRBV23-1,TGCGCCAGCAGTCAATCAGGCGACAGTTACACCGGGGAGCTGTTTTTT,CASSQSGDSYTGELFF
TRBJ1-3,.,.,TRBV28,TGTGCCAGCAGTTTCAAAAACACCATATATTTT,CASSFKNTIYF
TRBJ2-3,.,.,TRBV4-3,TGCGCCAGCAGCCAAGAGGCGGGGAGCACAGATACGCAGTATTTT,CASSQEAGSTDTQYF
TRBJ2-7,.,.,TRBV30,TGTGCCTGGAGTGTACGCCAGGTCTACGAGCAGTACTTC,CAWSVRQVYEQYF
TRBJ1-1,.,once,TRBV7-2,TGTGCCAGCAGCCCCCTCGGGGGGACTGAAGCTTTCTTT,CASSPLGGTEAFF
TRBJ2-7,.,once,TRBV20-1,TGCAGTGCTGAAGGGGGGGGGCACTCCTACGAGCAGTACTTC,CSAEGGGHSYEQYF
TRBJ1-1,TRBD1,once,TRBV29-1,TGCAGCGCCTGGGAGGGGGCGGATGAAGCTTTCTTT,CSAWEGADEAFF
TRBJ1-1,.,few,TRBV7-9,TGTGCCAGCAGCTTAGGACAGTTGAACACTGAAGCTTTCTTT,CASSLGQLNTEAFF
TRBJ1-6,.,.,TRBV5-6,TGTGCCAGCAGCTTAATACGGGGCAGTACACCCCTCCACTTT,CASSLIRGSTPLHF
TRBJ2-7,.,few,TRBV29-1,TGCAGCGTTGCCCAGGGTAGCGAGCAGTACTTC,CSVAQGSEQYF
TRBJ2-1,TRBD1,.,TRBV3-1,TGTGCCAGCAGCCAGGGCACCCGGGACAGGGGTGCCTATGAGCAGTTCTTC,CASSQGTRDRGAYEQFF
TRBJ1-5,.,.,TRBV24-1,TGTGCCACCAGTGATTTTGGGAAGCCCCAGCATTTT,CATSDFGKPQHF
TRBJ2-5,TRBD2,.,TRBV6-5,TGTGCCAGCAGTTACTCGGGACTAGGGGACTTAGGGACCCAGTACTTC,CASSYSGLGDLGTQYF
TRBJ2-5,TRBD2,.,TRBV20-1,TGCAGTGCTAGAGTGCTAGCGGGGGGGCGGGAGACCCAGTACTTC,CSARVLAGGRETQYF
TRBJ1-5,.,.,TRBV18,TGTGCCAGCTCACCAGGGTTCAATCAGCCCCAGCATTTT,CASSPGFNQPQHF
TRBJ1-1,.,.,TRBV20-1,TGCAGGGGGGGGTCAGCTATGAACACTGAAGCTTTCTTT,CRGGSAMNTEAFF
TRBJ2-5,TRBD2,.,TRBV5-1,TGCGCCAGCAGCTTTTCGAGCGGGGAAGAGACCCAGTACTTC,CASSFSSGEETQYF
TRBJ2-3,TRBD2,.,TRBV7-9,TGTGCCAGCAGCACCCGCGGGCCGACTAGCGGGGGCACAGATACGCAGTATTTT,CASSTRGPTSGGTDTQYF
TRBJ2-3,TRBD2,.,TRBV12-3/TRBV12-4,TGTGCCAGCAGTGGTTGGACTAGCGGGGGGCCCACAGATACGCAGTATTTT,CASSGWTSGGPTDTQYF
TRBJ2-5,.,.,TRBV18,TGTGCCAGCTCACCGACGACTCATTCGGGAGAGACCCAGTACTTC,CASSPTTHSGETQYF